This T cell receptor (beta chain) is drawn from a study of blood T cell repertoires in COVID-19. The CDR3 spans 16 residues. Trimming removed 4 bases from V and 2 bases from J; junction bases left unmatched: 5. The germline CDR1 and CDR2 sequences are SGHNT and YYREEE (reference sequence). Generated by immunoSEQ multiplex PCR, the TCRdb table keeps only in-frame clones and is missing some. The sample includes about 47,000 clones, approximately 85% of them seen just once. With respect to this clone: This CDR3 is also generated by other DNA sequences in the sample.

The source is a human donor with acute or convalescent COVID-19. The donor label of this sample is uncertain. The sample was peripheral blood. The chain carries TRBV5-4 and TRBJ2-3; 12 positions match TRBD2. CDR3 sequence (DNA): TGTGCCAGCAGCCCTCTAGCGGGGGGGGCCACAGATACGCAGTATTTT. It translates to CASSPLAGGATDTQYF.